This T cell receptor beta chain appears in the sequencing data of a study of blood T cell repertoires in COVID-19. Some clones are missing from TCRdb's copy, which holds only in-frame ones; the method was immunoSEQ multiplex PCR. The top ten clones hold roughly 10% of a sample with roughly 390,000 clones, around 87% of them seen once. Germline V gene lookup returns CDR1 PRHDT and CDR2 FYEKMQ (reference sequence). Germline trimming cut 5 bases from V and 2 bases from J; bases unmatched to any gene: 3. CDR3 size: 15 residues. Sequencing was performed on peripheral blood. The clonotype was recovered from a woman younger than 45 with COVID-19, enrolled during active disease. The rearrangement links TRBV13 to TRBJ2-6; 7 bases agree with TRBD1. The CDR3 reads CASSRTGAGANVLTF. CDR3 DNA: TGTGCCAGCAGCAGAACAGGGGCTGGGGCCAACGTCCTGACTTTC.